The next 27 T cell receptor beta chains were all read from a single sample in a study of T cells in Graves' hyperthyroidism and ophthalmopathy. Amplification targeted TCR beta CDR3 regions from RNA transcripts. Using the HTBI primer set, a first-round RT-PCR was run on the TCR CDR3. TCRdb fed the multiplex PCR reads into MiXCR, producing one record per CDR3 protein. The data contain around 440,000 distinct CDR3 sequences, around 16% of them singletons. Input material: blood. Receptor source: a woman aged 18-29 years with Graves' hyperthyroidism.

This clonotype was found a few times. This chain connects TRBV20-1 to TRBJ2-5; 9 nucleotides line up with TRBD2. The CDR3 spans 16 residues. Germline CDR1 DFQATT, CDR2 SNEGSKA (reference sequence). Trimming took 0 bases from V and 9 from J; bases not matched to a gene: 14. CDR3 in DNA: TGCAGTGCTAGAGAGGGGGAGCGGGGGGCGCGGGAGGCCCAGTACTTC. This translates into CSAREGERGAREAQYF.

This CDR3 reads CAWADVRGLEYF. CDR3 nucleotide sequence: TGTGCCTGGGCCGATGTCAGGGGGTTAGAGTACTTC. The V call is TRBV30, the J call TRBJ2-5, with TRBD1 matching 7 bases. V lost 5 bases to trimming and J lost 12 bases; unmatched junction nucleotides: 12. CDR1 is GTSNPN, CDR2 SVGIG, per germline (reference sequence). This CDR3 region has 12 residues.

Details on this clonotype: This may arise from a read error, as a much more abundant clone is one base away. The chain uses TRBV11-2 and TRBJ1-6, with D uncertain. CDR1 and CDR2 from the germline V gene are SGHAT and FQNNGV. The CDR3 loop spans 15 amino acids. V lost 4 bases to trimming and J lost 1 base, with 8 bases between them. CDR3: CASSYEASYNSPLHF. The CDR3 coding sequence is TGTGCCAGCAGCTACGAGGCGTCCTATAATTCACCCCTCCACTTT.

Here the CDR3 DNA reads TGTGCCAGCAGCGCGGGACCGGGACAGGCACTCAATGAGCAGTTCTTC. This gives the protein CASSAGPGQALNEQFF. V usage is TRBV9 and J usage is TRBJ2-1; 8 bases agree with TRBD1. The trim removed 3 bases at V and 6 bases at J, leaving 11 bases unmatched. The CDR3 loop spans 16 amino acids. Per the germline V gene, CDR1 is SGDLS and CDR2 is YYNGEE. Together with reference TRBV9 and TRBJ2-1, the CDR3 gives the full variable domain: DSGVTQTPKHLITATGQRVTLRCSPRSGDLSVYWYQQSLDQGLQFLIQYYNGEERAKGNILERFSAQQFPDLHSELNLSSLELGDSALYFCASSAGPGQALNEQFFGPGTRLTVL.

This clonotype was seen ten or more times. The chain couples TRBV9 to TRBJ2-5, with TRBD2 matching over 9 bases. Germline assignment: CDR1 SGDLS and CDR2 YYNGEE. V shed 4 bases, J shed 5 bases, and the junction held 12 bases outside the gene matches. This CDR3 spans 16 amino acids. For the CDR3, the DNA is TGTGCCAGCAGCCCCGAGACTAGCGGATGGTGGGAGACCCAGTACTTC. Encoded protein: CASSPETSGWWETQYF.

The chain combines TRBV14 with TRBJ2-7, with a weak D call TRBD2 (5 bases). The CDR3 totals 14 residues. Per germline, CDR1 SGHDN and CDR2 FVKESK. The V end was cut by 0 bases, the J end by 4 bases, with 10 bases between. The CDR3 sequence is CASSQEIRGYEQYF. CDR3 nucleotide sequence: TGTGCCAGCAGCCAAGAAATCCGGGGATACGAGCAGTACTTC.

This clonotype was picked up a small number of times. This chain uses TRBV6-6 with TRBJ1-4; D gene ambiguous. Between the trimmed V and J ends, which lost 0 bases and 6 bases, there was a span of 11 bases. CDR1 is MNHNY, CDR2 SVGAGI, per germline (reference sequence). The CDR3 is made up of 15 amino acids. For the CDR3, the DNA is TGTGCCAGCAGTTACTCTGGAGGTGTCGATGAAAAACTGTTTTTT. Translating it yields CASSYSGGVDEKLFF.

This clonotype was counted once. This chain links TRBV12-3 or TRBV12-4 with TRBJ1-1; D is undetermined. The length of the CDR3 is 14 residues. The V end lost 4 bases, the J end lost 5 bases, and 14 bases lay between the germline ends. CDR3 bases: TGTGCCAGCAGTTACTCGGCGTTCATAACTGAAGCTTTCTTT. Translating gives CASSYSAFITEAFF.

This clonotype occurred many times. The chain links TRBV28 to TRBJ1-6; a weak D match, TRBD1 (6 bases). This CDR3 has 14 amino acids. Trimming shortened V by 4 bases and J by 5 bases, and 9 bases separated the two germline ends. CDR1 and CDR2 (germline): MDHEN, SYDVKM. The CDR3 DNA reads as TGTGCCAGCAGTTCGGGACAAGATAATTCACCCCTCCACTTT. Translated: CASSSGQDNSPLHF.

This clonotype was recorded at least ten times. The chain links TRBV11-2 to TRBJ2-7, with 10 bases fitting TRBD2. The V and J ends lost 4 bases and 4 bases, in that order; junction bases with no gene match: 13. The CDR3 runs to 17 residues. The germline gives CDR1 SGHAT, CDR2 FQNNGV. CDR3 in DNA: TGTGCCAGCAGCTCGCCCCGTACTAGCGGGGCCGTATACGAGCAGTACTTC. Residues: CASSSPRTSGAVYEQYF.

The J gene is TRBJ2-1, the V gene TRBV5-1; 10 bases match TRBD2. This CDR3 has 16 residues. The V segment lost 2 bases and the J segment 7 bases; nucleotides outside the gene matches: 9. CDR1 and CDR2 from the germline V gene are SGHRS and YFSETQ. This CDR3 is CASSFTSGTGKNEQFF. The CDR3 nucleotides read TGCGCCAGCAGCTTCACTAGCGGGACAGGAAAAAATGAGCAGTTCTTC.

This clonotype was detected many times. The chain links TRBV6-1 to TRBJ2-3; 9 bases agree with TRBD2. This CDR3 region has 15 residues. The germline V gene encodes CDR1 MNHNS and CDR2 SASEGT. The CDR3 here is CAAMTGRGGPDTQYF. The CDR3 DNA follows: TGTGCGGCGATGACAGGGCGGGGGGGCCCAGATACGCAGTATTTT.

CDR3 bases: TGCAGTGCTAGAGATACGCGGGAACGTTCACCCCTCCACTTT. It translates to CSARDTRERSPLHF. The rearrangement links TRBV20-1 to TRBJ1-6; no firm D call. V gave up 0 bases and J gave up 9 bases, with 12 bases separating them. This CDR3 contains 14 residues. Germline CDR1 is DFQATT and CDR2 is SNEGSKA (reference sequence).

The chain links TRBV20-1 to TRBJ1-2, with TRBD1 matching 9 bases. The CDR3 totals 15 residues. CDR1 is DFQATT, CDR2 SNEGSKA, per germline (reference sequence). The junction had 10 bases not matched to a gene; V was cut back by 0 bases and J by 8 bases. CDR3 sequence (DNA): TGCAGTGCTAGAGAAGCGGGAGGGACAGGGACGGGCTACACCTTC. Residues: CSAREAGGTGTGYTF.

The sample holds many counts of this clonotype. The J gene is TRBJ2-7, the V gene TRBV6-5, with D possibly TRBD1 on 7 matching bases. The germline gives CDR1 MNHEY, CDR2 SVGAGI. The CDR3 loop spans 14 amino acids. The V and J ends lost 2 bases and 4 bases respectively, with 12 bases between them. CDR3 sequence reads: CASSYRGTEYEQYF. The CDR3, as DNA: TGTGCCAGCAGTTACCGCGGGACAGAGTACGAGCAGTACTTC.

Many counts were recorded for this clonotype. The genes are TRBV28 and TRBJ2-7; tentatively, D is TRBD2 (7 bases). The germline gives CDR1 MDHEN, CDR2 SYDVKM. V was pared by 5 bases and J by 4 bases, with 18 bases between. The CDR3 runs to 15 residues. The CDR3 protein is CASSRGGAPPYEQYF. CDR3 in DNA: TGTGCCAGCAGTAGGGGGGGGGCCCCTCCTTACGAGCAGTACTTC.

This clonotype was seen at least ten times. This chain connects TRBV7-9 to TRBJ2-2, with 9 bases aligning to TRBD1. The ends lost 7 bases at V and 4 bases at J; junction bases unmatched: 4. The CDR3 has 14 residues. The germline CDR1 and CDR2 sequences are SEHNR and FQNEAQ (reference sequence). CDR3 nucleotides: TGTGCCAGCATGCTGGGACAGGGCACCGGGGAGCTGTTTTTT. It encodes CASMLGQGTGELFF.

This clonotype has a count of ten or more. The chain uses TRBV2 and TRBJ2-1, with D perhaps TRBD2 (5 bases). The V gene's germline CDR1 is SNHLY and CDR2 FYNNEI. CDR3 length equals 16 residues. Trimming cost V 4 bases and J 6 bases, with 19 bases left between them. CDR3 in amino acids: CASSVQRNPLPNEQFF. CDR3 sequence (DNA): TGTGCCAGCAGTGTCCAGCGGAACCCGCTCCCCAATGAGCAGTTCTTC.

This clonotype was recorded at least ten times. CDR3: CASSVNQETQYF. In DNA form, the CDR3 reads TGTGCCAGCAGTGTGAACCAAGAGACCCAGTACTTC. The rearrangement uses TRBV6-1 and TRBJ2-5; D unresolved. CDR1 and CDR2 (germline): MNHNS, SASEGT. Between the trimmed V and J ends, which lost 4 bases and 0 bases, there was a span of 3 bases. The CDR3 loop spans 12 amino acids.

This clonotype was detected a few times. The chain couples TRBV19 to TRBJ2-1; 9 bases align to TRBD2. The CDR3 is 13 residues long. V lost 5 bases, J lost 9 bases, and 5 bases stayed unmatched. Germline CDR1 LNHDA, CDR2 SQIVND (reference sequence). As DNA, the CDR3 is TGTGCCAGTAGTTTAGCGGGAGTGGGTGAGCAGTTCTTC. Translating gives CASSLAGVGEQFF.

This clonotype showed up many times. CDR3 sequence reads: CASTGGAGDTQYF. CDR3 sequence (DNA): TGTGCCAGCACCGGGGGGGCTGGAGATACGCAGTATTTT. This rearrangement joins TRBV6-1 to TRBJ2-3, with 8 bases that match TRBD2. This CDR3 region has 13 residues. Germline V gives CDR1 MNHNS, CDR2 SASEGT. The V and J ends lost 7 bases and 5 bases, in that order; junction bases with no gene match: 5.

Ten or more counts support this clonotype. The chain is built from TRBV20-1 and TRBJ2-7; TRBD1 is a possible D gene (6 bases). Germline V gene data show CDR1 as DFQATT and CDR2 as SNEGSKA (reference sequence). With 0 bases removed from V and 0 bases from J, the gap between germline ends came to 12 bases. This CDR3 contains 15 residues. The DNA of the CDR3 is TGCAGTGCTAGAGACACAGGGTTTAGCTCCTACGAGCAGTACTTC. The encoded protein is CSARDTGFSSYEQYF.

This clonotype appeared many times. The chain has TRBV5-6 and TRBJ1-2; D remains ambiguous. The CDR3 contains 12 residues. Trimming cost V 4 bases and J 7 bases, with 11 bases left between them. The germline V gene encodes CDR1 SGHDT and CDR2 YYEEEE. The CDR3 here is CASSPRTSGYTF. The CDR3 DNA is TGTGCCAGCAGCCCCCGGACCAGTGGCTACACCTTC.

The sample holds many counts of this clonotype. The chain joins TRBV20-1 to TRBJ2-1, with 9 bases aligning to TRBD2. The CDR3 is 15 amino acids. V lost 5 bases and J lost 4; bases outside the gene matches: 9. CDR1 DFQATT and CDR2 SNEGSKA come from the germline V gene (reference sequence). This chain's CDR3 is CSAPTLAGTYNEQFF. The CDR3 DNA is TGCAGTGCTCCTACTCTAGCGGGGACATACAATGAGCAGTTCTTC.

This clonotype was counted a single time. V is TRBV12-3 or TRBV12-4 and J is TRBJ1-4; 8 bases line up with TRBD1. With 4 bases clipped from V and 10 bases from J, the junction kept 11 bases outside the gene matches. The CDR3 runs to 15 residues. The CDR3 DNA reads as TGTGCCAGCAGTTCGATCGGACAGGGATGGGGAAAACTGTTTTTT. Its protein is CASSSIGQGWGKLFF.

This clonotype was counted between two and nine times. This chain joins TRBV19 and TRBJ1-2, with D maybe TRBD1 (5 bases). V was clipped by 3 bases and J by 4 bases, with 27 bases between them. Looked up from germline, CDR1 is LNHDA and CDR2 is SQIVND (reference sequence). This CDR3 comprises 19 residues. The CDR3 sequence is CASSIRAELTLGPRYGYTF. The CDR3 DNA is TGTGCCAGTAGTATCAGGGCAGAACTAACCTTGGGACCACGCTATGGCTACACCTTC.

The chain recombines TRBV6-2 or TRBV6-3 with TRBJ2-5, with 10 bases aligning to TRBD2. CDR3 size: 16 residues. Trimming took 0 bases from V and 0 from J; bases not matched to a gene: 1. Germline CDR1 is MNHEY and CDR2 is SVGEGT. In DNA, the CDR3 is TGTGCCAGCAGTTACTCACTAGCGGGAAACCAAGAGACCCAGTACTTC. Protein product: CASSYSLAGNQETQYF.